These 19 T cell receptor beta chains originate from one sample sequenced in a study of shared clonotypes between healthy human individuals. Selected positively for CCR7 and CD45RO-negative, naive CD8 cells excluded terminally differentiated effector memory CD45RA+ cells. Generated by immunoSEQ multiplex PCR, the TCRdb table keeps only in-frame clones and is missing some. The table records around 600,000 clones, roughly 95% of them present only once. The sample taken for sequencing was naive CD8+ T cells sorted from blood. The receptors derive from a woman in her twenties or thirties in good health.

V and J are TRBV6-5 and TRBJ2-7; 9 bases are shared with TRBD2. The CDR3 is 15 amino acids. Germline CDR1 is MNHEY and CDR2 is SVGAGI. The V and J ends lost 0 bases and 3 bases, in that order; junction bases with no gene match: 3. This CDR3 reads CASSYSLAGLYEQYF. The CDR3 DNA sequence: TGTGCCAGCAGTTACTCCCTAGCGGGACTCTACGAGCAGTACTTC.

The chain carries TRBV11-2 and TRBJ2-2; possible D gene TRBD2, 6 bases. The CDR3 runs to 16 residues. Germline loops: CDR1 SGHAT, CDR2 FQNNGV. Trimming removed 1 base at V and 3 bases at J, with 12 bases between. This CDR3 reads CASSLGGGVDTGELFF. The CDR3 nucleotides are TGTGCCAGCAGCTTAGGTGGAGGGGTTGACACCGGGGAGCTGTTTTTT.

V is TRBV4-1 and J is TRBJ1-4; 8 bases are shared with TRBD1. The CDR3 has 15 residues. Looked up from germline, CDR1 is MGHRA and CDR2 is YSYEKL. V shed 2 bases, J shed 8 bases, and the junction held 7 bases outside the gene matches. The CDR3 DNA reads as TGCGCCAGCAGCCAAACAGGGGGTAGAGGAGAAAAACTGTTTTTT. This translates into CASSQTGGRGEKLFF.

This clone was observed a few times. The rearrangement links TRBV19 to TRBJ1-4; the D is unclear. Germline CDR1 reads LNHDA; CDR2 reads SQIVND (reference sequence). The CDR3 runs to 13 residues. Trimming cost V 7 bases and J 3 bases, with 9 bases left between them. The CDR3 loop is CASKDGSNEKLFF. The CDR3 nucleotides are TGTGCCAGTAAGGACGGTTCTAATGAAAAACTGTTTTTT.

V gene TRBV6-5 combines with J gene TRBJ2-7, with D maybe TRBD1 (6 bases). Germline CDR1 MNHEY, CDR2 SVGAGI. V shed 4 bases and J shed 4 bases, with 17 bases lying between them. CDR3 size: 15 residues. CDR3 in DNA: TGTGCCAGCAGTTCGAAGGCAGGGGCTTGGTACGAGCAGTACTTC. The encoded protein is CASSSKAGAWYEQYF.

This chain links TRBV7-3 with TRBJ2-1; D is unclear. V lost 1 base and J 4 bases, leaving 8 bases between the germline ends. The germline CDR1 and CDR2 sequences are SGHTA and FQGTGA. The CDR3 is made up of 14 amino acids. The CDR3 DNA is TGTGCCAGCAGCTTAAACCCCAGTTACAATGAGCAGTTCTTC. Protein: CASSLNPSYNEQFF.

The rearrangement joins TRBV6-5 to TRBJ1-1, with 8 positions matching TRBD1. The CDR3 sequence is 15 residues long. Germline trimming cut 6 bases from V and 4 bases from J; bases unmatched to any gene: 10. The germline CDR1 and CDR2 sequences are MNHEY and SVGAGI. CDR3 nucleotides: TGTGCCAGCAGGATACGACAGGGGACGGCCACTGAAGCTTTCTTT. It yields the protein CASRIRQGTATEAFF.

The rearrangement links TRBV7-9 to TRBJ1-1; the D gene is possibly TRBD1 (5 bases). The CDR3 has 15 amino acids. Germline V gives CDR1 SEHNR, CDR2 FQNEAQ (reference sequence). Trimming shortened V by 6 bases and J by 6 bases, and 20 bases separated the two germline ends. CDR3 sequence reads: CASSYWTAKGPEAFF. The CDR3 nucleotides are TGTGCCAGCAGTTACTGGACCGCCAAGGGACCTGAAGCTTTCTTT.

The CDR3 coding sequence is TGTGCCAGCAGTTTGACGGACCTCTCCTACGAGCAGTACTTC. As protein: CASSLTDLSYEQYF. The chain links TRBV27 to TRBJ2-7; no clear D gene. The CDR3 runs to 14 residues. V lost 3 bases to trimming and J lost 0 bases, with 9 bases between them. Germline V CDR1 and CDR2: MNHEY, SMNVEV (reference sequence).

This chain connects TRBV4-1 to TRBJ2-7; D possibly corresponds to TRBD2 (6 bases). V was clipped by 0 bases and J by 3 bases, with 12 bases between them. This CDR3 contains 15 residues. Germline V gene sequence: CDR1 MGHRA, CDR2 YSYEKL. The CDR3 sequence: CASSQERRESYEQYF. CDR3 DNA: TGCGCCAGCAGCCAAGAAAGACGGGAGAGCTACGAGCAGTACTTC.

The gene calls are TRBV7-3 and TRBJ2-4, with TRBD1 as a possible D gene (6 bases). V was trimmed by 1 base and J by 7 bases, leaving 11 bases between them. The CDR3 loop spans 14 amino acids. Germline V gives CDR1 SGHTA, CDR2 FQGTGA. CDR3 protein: CASSLNSGHNIQYF. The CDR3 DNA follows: TGTGCCAGCAGCTTAAATTCGGGACACAACATTCAGTACTTC.

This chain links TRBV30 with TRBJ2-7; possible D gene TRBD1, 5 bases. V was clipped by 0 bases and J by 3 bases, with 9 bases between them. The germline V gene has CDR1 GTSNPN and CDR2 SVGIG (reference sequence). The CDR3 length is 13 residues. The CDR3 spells CAWSVLQDYEQYF. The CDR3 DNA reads TGTGCCTGGAGTGTACTACAGGACTACGAGCAGTACTTC.

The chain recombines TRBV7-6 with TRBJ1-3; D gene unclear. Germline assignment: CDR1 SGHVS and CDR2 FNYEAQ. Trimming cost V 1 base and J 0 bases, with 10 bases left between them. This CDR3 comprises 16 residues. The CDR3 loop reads CASSLGFGSSGNTIYF. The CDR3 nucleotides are TGTGCCAGCAGCTTAGGTTTCGGGAGCTCTGGAAACACCATATATTTT.

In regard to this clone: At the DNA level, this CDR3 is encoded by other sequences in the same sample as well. The CDR3 here is CASSLALEETQYF. CDR3 DNA sequence: TGTGCCAGCAGCTTGGCCCTTGAGGAGACCCAGTACTTC. This chain joins TRBV5-6 and TRBJ2-5; no reliable D call. There are 13 residues in the CDR3. V was pared by 0 bases and J by 5 bases, with 8 bases between. The V gene's germline CDR1 is SGHDT and CDR2 YYEEEE.

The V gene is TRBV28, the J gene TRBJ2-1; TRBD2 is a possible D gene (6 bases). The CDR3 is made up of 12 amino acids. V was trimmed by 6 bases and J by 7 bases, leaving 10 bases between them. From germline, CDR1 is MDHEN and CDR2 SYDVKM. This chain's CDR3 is CASRPTSNEQFF. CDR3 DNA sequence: TGTGCCAGCAGGCCGACTAGTAATGAGCAGTTCTTC.

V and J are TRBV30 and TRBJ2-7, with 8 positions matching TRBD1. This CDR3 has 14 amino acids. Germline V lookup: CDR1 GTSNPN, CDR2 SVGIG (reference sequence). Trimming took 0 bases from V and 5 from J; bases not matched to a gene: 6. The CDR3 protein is CAWSVGQVVDEQYF. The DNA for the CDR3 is TGTGCCTGGAGTGTGGGACAGGTTGTTGACGAGCAGTACTTC.

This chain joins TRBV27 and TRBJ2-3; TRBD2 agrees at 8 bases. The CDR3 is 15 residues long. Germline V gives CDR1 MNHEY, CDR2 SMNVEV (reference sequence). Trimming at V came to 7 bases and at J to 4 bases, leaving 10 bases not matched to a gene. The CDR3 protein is CASMPSGSPPDTQYF. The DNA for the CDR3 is TGTGCCAGCATGCCGAGCGGGAGTCCCCCAGATACGCAGTATTTT.

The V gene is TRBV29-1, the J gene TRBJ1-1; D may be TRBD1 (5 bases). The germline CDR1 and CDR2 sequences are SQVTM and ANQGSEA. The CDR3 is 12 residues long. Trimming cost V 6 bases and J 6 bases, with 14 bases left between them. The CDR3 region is CSVREGTAEAFF. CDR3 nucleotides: TGCAGCGTCCGGGAGGGGACGGCTGAAGCTTTCTTT.

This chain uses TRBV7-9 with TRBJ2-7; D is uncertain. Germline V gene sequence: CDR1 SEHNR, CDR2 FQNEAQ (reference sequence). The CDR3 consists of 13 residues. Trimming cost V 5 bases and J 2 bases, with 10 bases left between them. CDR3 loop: CASSPRQAYEQYF. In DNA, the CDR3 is TGTGCCAGCAGCCCCCGGCAGGCCTACGAGCAGTACTTC.